One sample yielded the 11 T cell receptor beta chains listed below, sequenced in a study of blood T cells in healthy people across ages. The authors ran a second PCR of about 6 to 11 cycles using a sample-barcoded 5' primer and a J-beta primer mix. TCRdb passed the 5' RACE reads through MiXCR, listing each CDR3 protein once. Counted here are some 880,000 distinct CDR3 sequences, around 36% occurring once; the ten biggest clones make up roughly 13%. The sample comprised blood. Every receptor here comes from a man between 18 and 29 years old in good health.

This chain links TRBV10-3 with TRBJ1-2, with TRBD1 identical over 8 bases. J gave up 4 bases and V 2 bases, and 6 bases lay outside the gene matches. CDR1 is ENHRY and CDR2 is SYGVKD in the germline V gene. This CDR3 region has 15 residues. CDR3 region: CAISEDRGYLYGYTF. The CDR3 DNA reads TGTGCCATCAGTGAGGACAGGGGCTATCTCTATGGCTACACCTTC.

This chain joins TRBV4-3 and TRBJ2-1; the match to TRBD2 covers 10 bases. The V gene's germline CDR1 is LGHNA and CDR2 YSLEER. V shed 4 bases and J 13 bases; nucleotides not matched to a gene: 13. The CDR3 is made up of 15 amino acids. The CDR3 spells CASSLTSGDEETQFF. Written as DNA, the CDR3 is TGCGCCAGCAGCCTTACTAGCGGGGATGAAGAGACCCAGTTCTTC.

The chain recombines TRBV2 with TRBJ2-2; weak D call: TRBD1 (6 bases). This CDR3 has 16 residues. Germline loops: CDR1 SNHLY, CDR2 FYNNEI. V lost 2 bases and J lost 4, with 14 bases in between. This chain's CDR3 is CASSEYQQGPTGELFF. CDR3 sequence (DNA): TGTGCCAGCAGTGAATACCAACAGGGACCCACCGGGGAGCTGTTTTTT.

This clonotype showed up many times. The chain links TRBV20-1 to TRBJ2-1, with D maybe TRBD1 (7 bases). CDR3 length: 14 amino acids. V was pared by 6 bases and J by 5 bases, with 17 bases between. Germline V gene data show CDR1 as DFQATT and CDR2 as SNEGSKA (reference sequence). For the CDR3, the DNA is TGCAGTGCCCCGACTCCAGGGGGGAACAATGAGCAGTTCTTC. It is translated as CSAPTPGGNNEQFF.

Turning to this clonotype: A much larger clone sits a single nucleotide away, making a read error possible. The chain joins TRBV9 to TRBJ1-2; unclear D gene. The CDR3 covers 10 residues. Germline V gene data show CDR1 as SGDLS and CDR2 as YYNGEE. This CDR3 reads CASSGYDYTF. CDR3 in DNA: TGTGCCAGCAGCGGGTATGACTACACCTTC.

This rearrangement joins TRBV6-1 to TRBJ2-1; 8 bases agree with TRBD1. The germline V gene has CDR1 MNHNS and CDR2 SASEGT. V shed 1 base, J shed 6 bases, and the junction held 5 bases outside the gene matches. The CDR3 contains 15 residues. CDR3 sequence: CASSEDRGSINEQFF. Here the CDR3 DNA reads TGTGCCAGCAGTGAAGACAGGGGGTCTATCAATGAGCAGTTCTTC.

This clonotype was seen only a few times. The CDR3 here is CASYGGQGNQPQHF. The DNA for the CDR3 is TGTGCCAGTTACGGTGGACAGGGTAATCAGCCCCAGCATTTT. The chain carries TRBV6-2 or TRBV6-3 and TRBJ1-5; 8 bases match TRBD1. The CDR3 length is 14 residues. Germline CDR1 and CDR2: MNHEY and SVGEGT. The V gene end was trimmed by 9 bases and the J gene end by 4 bases; junction bases not matched to a gene: 8.

This chain connects TRBV5-1 to TRBJ2-3, with D possibly TRBD1 on 5 matching bases. The CDR3 is 13 residues long. Germline V gives CDR1 SGHRS, CDR2 YFSETQ. V lost 4 bases and J lost 11, with 17 bases in between. CDR3 loop: CASSPDGAGMQYF. CDR3 bases: TGCGCCAGCAGCCCGGATGGGGCAGGTATGCAGTATTTT.

The chain links TRBV6-2 or TRBV6-3 to TRBJ2-1, with a possible D match to TRBD2 (6 bases). The V end was cut by 6 bases, the J end by 5 bases, with 11 bases between. The CDR3 totals 13 residues. Germline V gene lookup returns CDR1 MNHEY and CDR2 SVGEGT. CDR3 protein: CASSGTLDNEQFF. DNA for the CDR3: TGTGCCAGCAGCGGGACTCTAGACAATGAGCAGTTCTTC.

The J gene is TRBJ2-1, the V gene TRBV14; D uncertain. Germline values: CDR1 SGHDN, CDR2 FVKESK. This CDR3 region has 14 residues. Deletions cut 1 base from V and 12 bases from J, with 16 bases between. The CDR3 nucleotides are TGTGCCAGCAGCCAAGGATCCTTTACCTCCCGGCAGTTCTTC. Translated: CASSQGSFTSRQFF.

The J gene is TRBJ2-1, the V gene TRBV5-1; D perhaps matches TRBD1 (5 bases). Germline assignment: CDR1 SGHRS and CDR2 YFSETQ. Trimming cost V 4 bases and J 2 bases, with 16 bases left between them. This CDR3 contains 16 residues. The CDR3 region is CASSPGAGPTYNEQFF. CDR3 coding DNA: TGCGCCAGCAGCCCTGGGGCAGGACCCACCTACAATGAGCAGTTCTTC.